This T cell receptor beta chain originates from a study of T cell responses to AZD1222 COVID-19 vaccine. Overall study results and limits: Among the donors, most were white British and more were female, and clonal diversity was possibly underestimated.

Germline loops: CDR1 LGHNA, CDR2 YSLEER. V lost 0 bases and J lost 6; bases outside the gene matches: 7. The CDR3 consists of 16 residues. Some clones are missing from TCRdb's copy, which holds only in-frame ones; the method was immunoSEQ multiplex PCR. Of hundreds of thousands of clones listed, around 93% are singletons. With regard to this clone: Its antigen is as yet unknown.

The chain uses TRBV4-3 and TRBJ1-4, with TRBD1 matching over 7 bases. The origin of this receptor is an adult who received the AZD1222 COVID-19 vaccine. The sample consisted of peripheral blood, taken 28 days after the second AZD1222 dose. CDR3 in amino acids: CASSQDSRTGDEKLFF. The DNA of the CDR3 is TGCGCCAGCAGCCAAGATTCCAGGACAGGAGATGAAAAACTGTTTTTT.